Given below is one T cell receptor (beta chain) in context. The antigen remains undetermined. Trimming cost V 5 bases and J 8 bases; bases outside gene matches: 14. The CDR3 has 16 amino acids. In TCRdb, the 5' RACE reads were re-called with MiXCR into one record per CDR3 protein. Seen here are about 150,000 distinct CDR3 sequences, under 55% observed once, and the top ten hold nearly 15%. The data were taken from a study of CD8 T cells in ankylosing spondylitis. Whole-study results and caveats: Disease-associated clones were CD8+ and fairly uncommon in peripheral blood. About eight highly homologous variants made up a TCR beta motif that seemed to typify ankylosing spondylitis blood. Disease-linked clones were reportedly significantly enriched in matched ankylosing spondylitis synovial fluid.

The V gene is TRBV12-3 or TRBV12-4, the J gene TRBJ2-1; 8 nucleotides line up with TRBD1. Sequencing was performed on synovial fluid, either unsorted or a sorted T cell fraction (not recorded which). The sequence came from a male donor with ankylosing spondylitis. CDR3 residues: CASSPTRGQGIDEQFF. Written as DNA, the CDR3 is TGTGCCAGCAGTCCCACTAGAGGACAGGGAATCGATGAGCAGTTCTTC.